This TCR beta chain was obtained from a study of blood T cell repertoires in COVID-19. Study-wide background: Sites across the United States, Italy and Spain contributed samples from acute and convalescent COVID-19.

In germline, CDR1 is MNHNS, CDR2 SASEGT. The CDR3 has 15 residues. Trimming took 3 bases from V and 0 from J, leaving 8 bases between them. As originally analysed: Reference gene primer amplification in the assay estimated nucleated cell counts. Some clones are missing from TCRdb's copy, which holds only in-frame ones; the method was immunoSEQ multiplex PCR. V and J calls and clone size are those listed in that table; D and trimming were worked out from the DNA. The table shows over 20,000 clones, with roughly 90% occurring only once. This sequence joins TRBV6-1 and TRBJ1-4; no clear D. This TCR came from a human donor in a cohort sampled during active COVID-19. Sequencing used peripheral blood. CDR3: CASSEGASTNEKLFF. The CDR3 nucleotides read TGTGCCAGCAGTGAGGGAGCATCAACTAATGAAAAACTGTTTTTT.